This T cell receptor beta chain came from a study of cytomegalovirus exposure and HLA in healthy donors. The PCR used 60 Vbeta and 13 Jbeta primers. Profiling relied on immunoSEQ multiplex PCR, and the TCRdb table lists in-frame clones only, not all of them. The top ten hold roughly 2% of the sample, which has around 160,000 clones, 77% seen once. Whole-study findings and limits: Upon later analysis, HLA-associated TCR beta chains proved more clonally expanded than other, equally common chains.

V lost 0 bases and J lost 3, with 10 bases in between. This CDR3 is 15 amino acids long. Germline CDR1 is MGHRA and CDR2 is YSYEKL. As for this clone: Antigen specificity is unknown.

This sequence joins TRBV4-1 and TRBJ2-3; tentative D call: TRBD2 (6 bases). This TCR was recovered from a man in his fifties in good health and CMV-seropositive. The specimen sequenced was PBMCs. The CDR3 nucleotides read TGCGCCAGCAGCCAAGAAAGCGGGTGGACAGATACGCAGTATTTT. Amino acid sequence: CASSQESGWTDTQYF.